The 2 T cell receptor beta chains below were found in one sample sequenced in a study of cytomegalovirus exposure and HLA in healthy donors. The primer mix had 60 Vbeta and 13 Jbeta primers. Assay used: immunoSEQ multiplex PCR; TCRdb lists only in-frame clones, some missing. The data hold more than 95,000 clones, with approximately 77% observed a single time. Material: PBMCs. Receptors were obtained from a man younger than 35 in good health and CMV-seronegative.

In its sample, this clone was seen once. The rearrangement joins TRBV19 to TRBJ2-1; 9 bases fit TRBD1. The germline CDR1 and CDR2 sequences are LNHDA and SQIVND (reference sequence). V lost 11 bases, J lost 9 bases, and 5 bases stayed unmatched. The length of the CDR3 is 11 residues. The DNA for the CDR3 is TGTGCCGGGGGACAGGGAAGTGAGCAGTTCTTC. This codes for CAGGQGSEQFF. The full variable domain, its missing parts supplied by reference TRBV19 and TRBJ2-1, is DGGITQSPKYLFRKEGQNVTLSCEQNLNHDAMYWYRQDPGQGLRLIYYSQIVNDFQKGDIAEGYSVSREKKESFPLTVTSAQKNPTAFYLCAGGQGSEQFFGPGTRLTVL.

As concerns this clone: This sample includes further DNA sequences coding for the same CDR3. The chain joins TRBV14 to TRBJ1-1; tentatively, D is TRBD1 (5 bases). Trimming removed 1 base at V and 0 bases at J, with 6 bases between. Germline CDR1 is SGHDN and CDR2 is FVKESK. This CDR3 spans 14 amino acids. The CDR3 DNA reads as TGTGCCAGCAGCCAAGCAGGGTTGAACACTGAAGCTTTCTTT. This codes for CASSQAGLNTEAFF.